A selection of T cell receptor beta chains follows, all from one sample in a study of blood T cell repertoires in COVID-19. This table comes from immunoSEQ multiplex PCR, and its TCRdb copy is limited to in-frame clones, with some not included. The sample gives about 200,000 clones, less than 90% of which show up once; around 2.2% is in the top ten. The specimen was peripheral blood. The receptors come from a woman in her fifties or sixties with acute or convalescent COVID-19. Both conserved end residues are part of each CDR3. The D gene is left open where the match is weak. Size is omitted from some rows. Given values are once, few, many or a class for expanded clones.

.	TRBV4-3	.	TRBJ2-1	TGCGCCAGCAGCCAAGACGGGCTAGCGTCCTCCTACAATGAGCAGTTCTTC	CASSQDGLASSYNEQFF
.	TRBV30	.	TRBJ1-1	TGTGCCTGGAGTACTGGGACAACCTGGGAGGCTTTCTTT	CAWSTGTTWEAFF
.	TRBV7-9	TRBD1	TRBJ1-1	TGTGCCAGCAGCTTTGCCGGACAGGGGGCTGAAGCTTTCTTT	CASSFAGQGAEAFF
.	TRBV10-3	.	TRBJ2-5	TGTGCCATCAGCGACAGCCGTACGAAACAAGAGACCCAGTACTTC	CAISDSRTKQETQYF
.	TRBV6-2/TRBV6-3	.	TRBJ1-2	TGTGCCAGCAGCAATACAGGGTACGGCTACACCTTC	CASSNTGYGYTF
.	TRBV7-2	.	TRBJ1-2	TGTGCCAGCAGCTTAGCGGGCGGCTACACCTTC	CASSLAGGYTF
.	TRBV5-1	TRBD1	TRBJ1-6	TGCGCCAGCAGCCAGGACAGGGCATATAATTCACCCCTCCACTTT	CASSQDRAYNSPLHF
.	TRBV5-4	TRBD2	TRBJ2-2	TGTGCCAGCAGCTTGGTTAGACTAGCGGGAGCCACCGGGGAGCTGTTTTTT	CASSLVRLAGATGELFF
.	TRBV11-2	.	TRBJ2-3	TGTGCCAGCAGCTTAGTGGGGGGTTTGGCAGATACGCAGTATTTT	CASSLVGGLADTQYF
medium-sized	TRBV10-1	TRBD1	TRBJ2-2	TGCGCCAGCAGTGAGGGGCAGGGGGCTTGGCCCGGGGAGCTGTTTTTT	CASSEGQGAWPGELFF